This T cell receptor beta chain was retrieved from a study of cytomegalovirus exposure and HLA in healthy donors. About the study: Around 190 million T cells yielded 120 million or so unique TCR beta sequences, as an earlier analysis found. HLA-typed donors were the source of approximately 85 million unique TCRs held in an early data release. Study-wide findings and caveats: One variant, a missense change in DCLRE1C, was linked in a later analysis to TCR beta V- and J-gene trimming.

Details on this clone: Its antigen is currently unknown.

This CDR3 comprises 13 residues. Per the germline V gene, CDR1 is SGHTA and CDR2 is FQGNSA. The V end was cut by 3 bases, the J end by 7 bases, with 12 bases between. Amplification used 60 Vbeta primers and 13 Jbeta primers. Only in-frame clones appear in the TCRdb table, and some are missing; sequencing was by immunoSEQ multiplex PCR. The table has fewer than 150,000 clones, 80% seen once. This receptor was taken from a male donor in good health and CMV-seronegative. The sample taken for sequencing was PBMCs. This sequence joins TRBV7-2 and TRBJ1-2; D perhaps matches TRBD1 (5 bases). CDR3 in DNA: TGTGCCAGCAGCTTTTCGACAGTGGGTGGCTACACCTTC. Translation gives CASSFSTVGGYTF.